The sequence of this T cell receptor (beta chain) was determined in a study of human T cells and chemical hapten exposure. Time point defined: patch test 2, 6 weeks after DPC sensitization. The treatment is: therapeutic diphenylcyclopropenone sensitization with weekly scalp DPC. From the RACE reads, TCRdb called clonotypes with MiXCR, one entry per CDR3 protein. The sample includes nearly 95,000 distinct CDR3 sequences, approximately 10% of them seen just once. This clonotype was found many times. The length of the CDR3 is 16 residues. Germline V gene sequence: CDR1 MNHEY, CDR2 SVGAGI. V trimming: 0 bases; J trimming: 2 bases; junction bases outside the gene matches: 1.

The chain couples TRBV6-5 to TRBJ2-3; 11 positions match TRBD2. The source is a man aged 40-55 years with alopecia areata. Some clones in this sample may be carry-over from other donors' samples. The sequences come from whole blood, collected in connection with sensitization to the hapten diphenylcyclopropenone (DPC). The CDR3 DNA is TGTGCCAGCAGTTACTCGACTAGCGGGATCACAGATACGCAGTATTTT. Its translation: CASSYSTSGITDTQYF.